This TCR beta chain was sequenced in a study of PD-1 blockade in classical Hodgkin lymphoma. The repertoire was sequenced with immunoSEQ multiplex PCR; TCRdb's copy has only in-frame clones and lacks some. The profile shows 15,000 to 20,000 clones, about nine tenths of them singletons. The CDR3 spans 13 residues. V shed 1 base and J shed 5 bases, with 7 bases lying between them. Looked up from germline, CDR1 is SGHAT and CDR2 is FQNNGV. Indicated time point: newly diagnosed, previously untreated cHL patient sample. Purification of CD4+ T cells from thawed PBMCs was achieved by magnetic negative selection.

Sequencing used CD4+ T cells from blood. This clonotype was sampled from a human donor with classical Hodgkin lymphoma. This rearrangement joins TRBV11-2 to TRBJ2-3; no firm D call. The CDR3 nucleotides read TGTGCCAGCAGCTTAGGGTGGGGAGATACGCAGTATTTT. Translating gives CASSLGWGDTQYF. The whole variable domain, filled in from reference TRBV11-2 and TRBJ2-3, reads EAGVAQSPRYKIIEKRQSVAFWCNPISGHATLYWYQQILGQGPKLLIQFQNNGVVDDSQLPKDRFSAERLKGVDSTLKIQPAKLEDSAVYLCASSLGWGDTQYFGPGTRLTVL.